This T cell receptor beta chain was retrieved from a study of T cells in Graves' hyperthyroidism and ophthalmopathy. At the level of the study: The initial diagnosis was the point when peripheral blood was collected, ahead of any treatment. Study-wide points: With a median lead of about 6.9 months before onset, the model predicted ophthalmopathy.

Authors of the study amplified TCR beta CDR3 regions from RNA transcripts. The HTBI primer set served for first-round RT-PCR of the TCR CDR3. TCRdb fed the multiplex PCR reads into MiXCR, producing one record per CDR3 protein. Among about 290,000 distinct CDR3 sequences, approximately 15% were seen once, and the ten largest hold 7.9%. This clonotype has at least ten counts. Its antigen is unknown. The receptor's source is a woman aged 40 to 50 with Graves' hyperthyroidism. The sample taken for sequencing was blood.

The CDR3 coding sequence is TGTGCCAGCAGTCGCCTGACTAGCGGAAGCGCTTCCTCCTACGAGCAGTACTTC. It codes for CASSRLTSGSASSYEQYF. The chain recombines TRBV6-2 or TRBV6-3 with TRBJ2-7, with 9 bases lining up with TRBD2. Germline lookup yields CDR1 MNHEY and CDR2 SVGEGT. CDR3 size: 18 residues. V lost 5 bases and J lost 0; bases outside the gene matches: 14.